This entry lists 4 T cell receptor beta chains sequenced from one sample in a study of T cells in Graves' hyperthyroidism and ophthalmopathy. Regions amplified from RNA transcripts were the TCR beta CDR3 regions. With the HTBI primer set, the TCR CDR3 went through a first round of RT-PCR. TCRdb used MiXCR to reprocess the multiplex PCR reads, holding one entry per CDR3 protein. The sample records roughly 570,000 distinct CDR3 sequences, less than 20% being singletons. Source material: blood. The source is a woman aged 30 to 39 with Graves' hyperthyroidism.

This chain links TRBV18 with TRBJ1-6; D ambiguous. CDR3 size: 13 residues. Germline V lookup: CDR1 KGHSH, CDR2 LQKENI. Between the trimmed V and J ends, which lost 2 bases and 8 bases, there was a span of 7 bases. CDR3 sequence: CASSPAAYSPLHF. The CDR3 nucleotides are TGTGCCAGCTCACCAGCGGCCTATTCACCCCTCCACTTT.

This clonotype was found many times. The CDR3 sequence is CAGRAGVDYGYTF. CDR3 nucleotides: TGTGCAGGCAGGGCGGGAGTCGACTATGGCTACACCTTC. The chain is built from TRBV28 and TRBJ1-2; maybe TRBD1 (5 bases). The CDR3 is made up of 13 amino acids. Germline V gene lookup returns CDR1 MDHEN and CDR2 SYDVKM.

The chain employs TRBV15 and TRBJ2-3; TRBD2 is a possible D gene (7 bases). V lost 0 bases and J 1 base, leaving 11 bases between the germline ends. Germline loops: CDR1 LNHNV, CDR2 YYDKDF (reference sequence). The length of the CDR3 is 16 residues. The CDR3 here is CATSRDPGGRTDTQYF. CDR3 sequence (DNA): TGTGCCACCAGCAGAGATCCGGGGGGCCGCACAGATACGCAGTATTTT.

This clonotype came up many times. The CDR3 is CASGKESYEQYF. The CDR3 DNA reads as TGTGCCAGTGGAAAGGAATCCTACGAGCAGTACTTC. The chain carries TRBV12-3 or TRBV12-4 and TRBJ2-7; D is unresolved. This CDR3 is built from 12 residues. The V gene lost 9 bases and the J gene lost 1 base, with 10 bases spanning the gap.